The clone carrying this TCR beta chain was observed a handful of times. The antigen remains unidentified. The CDR3 has 15 residues. Trimming took off 2 bases at V and 1 base at J, with 11 bases between the two ends. CDR1 is SGHNT, CDR2 YYREEE, per germline (reference sequence). This sample was included in a study of T cell repertoires in cytomegalovirus infection. Study overall: Indications came from public TCR beta signatures; they pointed to CMV infection and to a matching HLA type. Overall study results and limits: Carriers of CMV plus the relevant HLA were identified by cumulative public TCR beta family frequency. Dominating the ex vivo response were HLA-C-restricted CMV-specific TCR beta clonotypes.

TCRdb re-called the reads through MiXCR, storing one row per CDR3 protein. Of some 120,000 distinct CDR3 sequences detected, around 9.1% appear once; the ten largest clones hold roughly 29%. The source of this sequence is a human donor in good health (CMV status not recorded). Some clones in this sample may be carry-over from other donors' samples. This chain uses TRBV5-4 with TRBJ2-3; D is possibly TRBD2 (5 bases). Sequences were obtained from PBMCs, sequenced either directly or after in vitro stimulation (not recorded which). CDR3 nucleotide sequence: TGTGCCAGCAGCTTTCAGGACTGGCGCACAGATACGCAGTATTTT. Translating gives CASSFQDWRTDTQYF.